The 11 T cell receptor beta chains reported below all come from one sample, sequenced in a study of T cells after yellow fever vaccination. TCRdb reanalysed the 5' RACE reads using MiXCR and keeps one entry per CDR3 protein. Of roughly 320,000 distinct CDR3 sequences listed, roughly 10% are singletons. Sequencing was performed on CD4+ T cells sorted from PBMCs, taken 45 days after the yellow fever booster vaccination. These TCRs come from a man aged 18-30 years who received the YFV17D yellow fever vaccine.

This clonotype was picked up a small number of times. CDR3 sequence (DNA): TGCAGTGCTGGACAGGGGGCGGTCACCGGGGAGCTGTTTTTT. This encodes CSAGQGAVTGELFF. The V and J genes are TRBV20-1 and TRBJ2-2, with 11 bases fitting TRBD1. This CDR3 has 14 residues. Germline V gene sequence: CDR1 DFQATT, CDR2 SNEGSKA (reference sequence). V lost 5 bases to trimming and J lost 4 bases; unmatched junction nucleotides: 3.

This clonotype has only a few counts. The V and J genes are TRBV9 and TRBJ2-2; TRBD1 is a possible D gene (5 bases). Trimming shortened V by 4 bases and J by 7 bases, and 17 bases separated the two germline ends. Germline V gene sequence: CDR1 SGDLS, CDR2 YYNGEE. CDR3 length: 15 residues. The CDR3 region is CASSPVMGPHGELFF. The CDR3 nucleotides are TGTGCCAGCAGCCCCGTCATGGGGCCCCACGGGGAGCTGTTTTTT.

Only one count was recorded for this clonotype. The chain couples TRBV7-9 to TRBJ2-5, with 7 bases fitting TRBD2. J lost 0 bases, V lost 2 bases, and 3 bases had no gene match. CDR1 and CDR2 from the germline V gene are SEHNR and FQNEAQ (reference sequence). This CDR3 comprises 15 residues. The CDR3 region is CASSLPAGNQETQYF. The CDR3 nucleotides are TGTGCCAGCAGCTTACCAGCGGGGAACCAAGAGACCCAGTACTTC. The variable domain in full, with the rest retrieved from reference TRBV7-9 and TRBJ2-5, is DTGVSQNPRHKITKRGQNVTFRCDPISEHNRLYWYRQTLGQGPEFLTYFQNEAQLEKSRLLSDRFSAERPKGSFSTLEIQRTEQGDSAMYLCASSLPAGNQETQYFGPGTRLLVL.

This clonotype has a handful of counts. The chain uses TRBV19 and TRBJ1-2; D is uncertain. Germline CDR1 and CDR2: LNHDA and SQIVND (reference sequence). V was clipped by 5 bases and J by 4 bases, with 11 bases between them. The CDR3 extends over 13 amino acids. CDR3 loop: CASSFAAAYGYTF. CDR3 DNA sequence: TGTGCCAGTAGTTTCGCGGCAGCCTATGGCTACACCTTC. Together with reference TRBV19 and TRBJ1-2, the CDR3 gives the full variable domain: DGGITQSPKYLFRKEGQNVTLSCEQNLNHDAMYWYRQDPGQGLRLIYYSQIVNDFQKGDIAEGYSVSREKKESFPLTVTSAQKNPTAFYLCASSFAAAYGYTFGSGTRLTVV.

This clonotype was counted between two and nine times. This chain links TRBV20-1 with TRBJ1-6; no definite D call. V shed 0 bases and J shed 8 bases, with 11 bases lying between them. CDR1 is DFQATT, CDR2 SNEGSKA, per germline (reference sequence). This CDR3 is 14 amino acids long. This CDR3 reads CSARDLKPDSPLHF. Written as DNA, the CDR3 is TGCAGTGCTAGAGATCTAAAGCCTGATTCACCCCTCCACTTT.

CDR3 in DNA: TGTGCCAGCAGCTTAGACAGGGTCGGGGAATCACCCCTCCACTTT. It is translated as CASSLDRVGESPLHF. The rearrangement uses TRBV7-8 and TRBJ1-6, with a tentative D call TRBD1 (6 bases). Between the trimmed V and J ends, which lost 1 base and 10 bases, there was a span of 14 bases. There are 15 residues in the CDR3. Germline V CDR1 and CDR2: SGHVS, FQNEAQ.

This clonotype has only a few counts. The rearrangement joins TRBV4-3 to TRBJ2-1, with D uncertain. Trimming removed 2 bases at V and 2 bases at J, with 13 bases between. CDR1 LGHNA and CDR2 YSLEER come from the germline V gene. The CDR3 has 16 residues. CDR3 sequence reads: CASSQRYDGAYNEQFF. Written as DNA, the CDR3 is TGCGCCAGCAGCCAACGATATGACGGAGCCTACAATGAGCAGTTCTTC.

This clonotype occurred a few times. The V call is TRBV28, the J call TRBJ1-5, with D hard to call. The CDR3 has 13 residues. V was cut by 7 bases and J by 6 bases, with 13 bases left in between. In germline, CDR1 is MDHEN, CDR2 SYDVKM. DNA of the CDR3: TGTGCCAGCACGGGAATTTTTCCTCAGCCCCAGCATTTT. Protein sequence: CASTGIFPQPQHF.

This chain links TRBV7-8 with TRBJ2-7; D ambiguous. Trimming shortened V by 0 bases and J by 3 bases, and 12 bases separated the two germline ends. The CDR3 extends over 15 amino acids. Germline assignment: CDR1 SGHVS and CDR2 FQNEAQ. CDR3 protein: CASSLANTVGYEQYF. DNA of the CDR3: TGTGCCAGCAGCTTAGCGAATACAGTGGGCTACGAGCAGTACTTC.

This chain links TRBV5-1 with TRBJ1-3; D is undetermined. The CDR3 totals 16 residues. From germline, CDR1 is SGHRS and CDR2 YFSETQ. V dropped 6 bases and J dropped 0 bases, with 16 bases sitting between them. The CDR3 region is CASMEGSPFSGNTIYF. Here the CDR3 DNA reads TGCGCCAGCATGGAGGGTTCCCCGTTCTCTGGAAACACCATATATTTT.

In its sample, this clonotype was seen a few times. The gene calls are TRBV6-2 or TRBV6-3 and TRBJ2-7, with 7 bases lining up with TRBD1. The CDR3 sequence is 14 residues long. CDR1 is MNHEY, CDR2 SVGEGT, per germline. The J segment lost 4 bases and the V segment lost 4 bases, leaving 7 bases of the junction unmatched. The CDR3 nucleotides are TGTGCCAGCAGTTCAGGGACAGAGAGTTACGAGCAGTACGTC. Its translation is CASSSGTESYEQYV.